This T cell receptor (beta chain) was found in a study of blood T cell repertoires in COVID-19. For the study at large: In each case, the material was cDNA or gDNA derived from T cells, B-cell-depleted T cells, or PBMCs.

Seattle enrolled patients during active infection and tracked them longitudinally. CDR1 is SGHDN and CDR2 is FVKESK in the germline V gene. This CDR3 comprises 16 residues. The V and J ends lost 3 bases and 3 bases respectively, with 15 bases between them. Generated by immunoSEQ multiplex PCR, the TCRdb table keeps only in-frame clones and is missing some. The data contain some 300,000 clones, 90% of them seen just once; the ten biggest clones take up 6.3%. The chain recombines TRBV14 with TRBJ2-1, with a tentative D call TRBD2 (6 bases). The TCR sequence derives from a woman aged 50 to 65 with COVID-19, enrolled during active disease. Sequenced sample: peripheral blood. DNA for the CDR3: TGTGCCAGCAGCCACAAGACTAGGTGGGGCTACAATGAGCAGTTCTTC. Protein: CASSHKTRWGYNEQFF.